This TCR beta chain comes out of a study of molecular identifiers for immune sequencing clone quantification. Study in general: The replicate experiment used RNA from roughly 21,000 or 96,000 naive CD8 cells. This RNA was split into five aliquots, and four of them were sequenced. The study, taken as a whole, reports: Barcode collisions between identical TCR molecules could shrink estimates of highly expanded clone sizes.

About this clonotype itself: As yet, its antigen is unknown.

Each library that profiled naive CD8 cells came from roughly 20,000 to 1,000,000 sorted cells with 10%, 30% or 50% RNA. Researchers sorted naive CD8 T cells as cells that were CD8+CD4-CCR7+CD45RA+. In TCRdb, the PCR reads were re-called with MiXCR into one record per CDR3 protein. This sample has about 100,000 distinct CDR3 sequences; under 25% occur once, and the top ten carry approximately 0.99%. The sequenced material came from naive CD8+ T cells from blood, with Jurkat cell RNA spiked in. This sample's subset: FACS-sorted CD8+CD4-CCR7+CD45RA+ naive T cells. The sequence was collected from a human donor in good health. Some libraries in this study had Jurkat cell RNA spiked in.

The DNA for the CDR3 is TGTGCCAGCAGAGGAGTGGGGGAGCTGTTTTTT. It codes for CASRGVGELFF. The rearrangement joins TRBV7-9 to TRBJ2-2; unclear D gene. This CDR3 has 11 residues. CDR1 and CDR2 from the germline V gene are SEHNR and FQNEAQ (reference sequence). Trimming removed 6 bases from V and 8 bases from J, with 7 bases in between.